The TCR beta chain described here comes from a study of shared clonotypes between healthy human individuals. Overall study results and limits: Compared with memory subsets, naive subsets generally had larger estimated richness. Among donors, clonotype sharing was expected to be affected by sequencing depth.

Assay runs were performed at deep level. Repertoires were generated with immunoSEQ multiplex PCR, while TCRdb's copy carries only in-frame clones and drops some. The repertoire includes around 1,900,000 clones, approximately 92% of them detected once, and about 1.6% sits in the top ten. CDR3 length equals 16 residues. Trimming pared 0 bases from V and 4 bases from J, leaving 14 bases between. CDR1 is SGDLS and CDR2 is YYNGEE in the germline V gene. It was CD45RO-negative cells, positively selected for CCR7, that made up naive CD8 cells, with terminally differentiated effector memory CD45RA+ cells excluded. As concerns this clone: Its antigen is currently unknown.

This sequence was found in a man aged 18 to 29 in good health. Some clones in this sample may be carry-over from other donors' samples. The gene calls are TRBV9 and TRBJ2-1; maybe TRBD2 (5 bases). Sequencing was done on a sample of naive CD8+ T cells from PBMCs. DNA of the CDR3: TGTGCCAGCAGCGTAGCATCCGGGGTCCCTTACAATGAGCAGTTCTTC. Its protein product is CASSVASGVPYNEQFF.